The subject of this entry is one T cell receptor (beta chain). These data come from a study of cytomegalovirus exposure and HLA in healthy donors. Study information: There were around 100 million unique TCR beta sequences, drawn from about 180 million T cells, in an earlier analysis.

Donors were nominally healthy when sampled, though unrecorded immune exposures were likely. The germline V gene has CDR1 LGHNA and CDR2 YNFKEQ. V was cut by 1 base and J by 5 bases, with 12 bases left in between. This CDR3 is built from 14 residues. The PCR had 60 Vbeta and 13 Jbeta primers. The data were produced by immunoSEQ multiplex PCR, yet TCRdb's version contains in-frame clones alone and is incomplete. The top ten hold around 2.3% of the sample, which has over 150,000 clones, over 70% seen once. This rearrangement joins TRBV4-2 to TRBJ2-7; D perhaps matches TRBD2 (5 bases). This receptor was obtained from a young man in good health and CMV-seronegative. Sequenced material: PBMCs. Here the CDR3 DNA reads TGTGCCAGCAGCCAAGTCGGGGTTGGCGACGAGCAGTACTTC. Its translation is CASSQVGVGDEQYF.